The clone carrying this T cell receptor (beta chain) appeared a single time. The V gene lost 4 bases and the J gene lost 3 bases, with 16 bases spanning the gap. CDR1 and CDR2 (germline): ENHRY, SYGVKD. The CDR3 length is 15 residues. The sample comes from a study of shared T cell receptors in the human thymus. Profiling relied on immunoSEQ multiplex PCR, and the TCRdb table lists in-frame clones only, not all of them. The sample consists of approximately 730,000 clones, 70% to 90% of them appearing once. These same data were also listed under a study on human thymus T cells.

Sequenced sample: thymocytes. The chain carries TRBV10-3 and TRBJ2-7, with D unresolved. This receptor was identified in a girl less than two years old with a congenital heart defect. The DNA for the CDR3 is TGTGCCATCAGTGCCGACTTCTACCCTGTCTACGAGCAGTACTTC. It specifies CAISADFYPVYEQYF.